This T cell receptor (beta chain) was identified during a study of patients and donors after allogeneic stem cell transplantation. On this clonotype itself: At one of its ends the junction is not consistent with the germline gene, which may arise from a read error.

The CDR3 is 18 amino acids. Germline loops: CDR1 MGHDK, CDR2 SYGVNS. Each CDR3 protein gets one entry after TCRdb re-called the RT-PCR reads with MiXCR. The sample yields about a million distinct CDR3 sequences, around 17% seen once. This chain connects TRBV25-1 to TRBJ2-6; D possibly matches TRBD1 or TRBD2 (5 bases each). The sample consisted of blood, either unsorted or a sorted T cell fraction (not recorded which). This receptor was taken from a human donor who was either an allogeneic HSCT recipient or a stem cell or donor lymphocyte infusion donor (not recorded which). It is not recorded whose cells these are; they may come from a transplant donor. DNA for the CDR3: TGTGCGAGCAGTAACATTCCGGGACGGCCTTCTGGGGCCAACGTCCTGACTTTC. This translates into CASSNIPGRPSGANVLTF.